The 22 T cell receptor beta chains below all came from one sample that was sequenced in a study of glioma-infiltrating T cells after dendritic cell vaccination. The table came from immunoSEQ multiplex PCR; TCRdb's copy has only in-frame clones and leaves some out. Of tens of thousands of clones listed, over 75% are singletons. Time point of the sample: after dendritic cell vaccination, including at tumor progression/relapse. The sample here was blood, taken after dendritic cell vaccination. All receptors derive from a human donor with glioblastoma.

The sample holds one count of this clone. This chain links TRBV4-3 with TRBJ2-3; TRBD2 is a possible D gene (6 bases). This CDR3 comprises 15 residues. The ends were cut back, 0 bases at V and 6 bases at J, with 13 bases in the middle. Germline V gives CDR1 LGHNA, CDR2 YSLEER. CDR3 loop: CASSQELAAGDTQYF. The CDR3 DNA sequence: TGCGCCAGCAGCCAAGAACTAGCTGCCGGGGATACGCAGTATTTT.

The chain couples TRBV27 to TRBJ1-6; D is uncertain. This CDR3 contains 15 residues. Germline V lookup: CDR1 MNHEY, CDR2 SMNVEV (reference sequence). V was cut by 0 bases and J by 3 bases, with 6 bases left in between. For the CDR3, the DNA is TGTGCCAGCAGTTTATCCCCAGACTATAATTCACCCCTCCACTTT. Protein product: CASSLSPDYNSPLHF.

The chain employs TRBV30 and TRBJ2-7; 12 bases line up with TRBD2. The CDR3 extends over 14 amino acids. The V gene's germline CDR1 is GTSNPN and CDR2 SVGIG (reference sequence). J gave up 1 base and V 6 bases, and 4 bases lay outside the gene matches. CDR3 protein: CACRLAGESYEQYF. In DNA form, the CDR3 reads TGTGCCTGCCGACTAGCGGGAGAATCCTACGAGCAGTACTTC.

This clone was recorded once. V is TRBV18 and J is TRBJ2-5; no firm D call. The CDR3 has 13 residues. The ends were cut back, 2 bases at V and 0 bases at J, with 4 bases in the middle. CDR1 is KGHSH and CDR2 is LQKENI in the germline V gene. This CDR3 is CASSPTNQETQYF. The CDR3 DNA sequence: TGTGCCAGCTCACCAACAAACCAAGAGACCCAGTACTTC.

The chain joins TRBV5-6 to TRBJ2-7; D is unclear. CDR1 is SGHDT, CDR2 YYEEEE, per germline. The CDR3 runs 14 residues. Deletions cut 0 bases from V and 1 base from J, with 8 bases between. As DNA, the CDR3 is TGTGCCAGCAGCTTGGAGCCAAGATCCTACGAGCAGTACTTC. It specifies CASSLEPRSYEQYF.

This chain joins TRBV5-1 and TRBJ2-7; D may be TRBD1 (5 bases). V was trimmed by 3 bases and J by 3 bases, leaving 13 bases between them. The CDR3 is made up of 14 amino acids. CDR1 and CDR2 (germline): SGHRS, YFSETQ. The CDR3 protein is CASSSQGFGYEQYF. In DNA, the CDR3 is TGCGCCAGCAGCTCGCAGGGTTTTGGCTACGAGCAGTACTTC. Combining the CDR3 with reference TRBV5-1 and TRBJ2-7 gives the whole variable domain KAGVTQTPRYLIKTRGQQVTLSCSPISGHRSVSWYQQTPGQGLQFLFEYFSETQRNKGNFPGRFSGRQFSNSRSEMNVSTLELGDSALYLCASSSQGFGYEQYFGPGTRLTVT.

This rearrangement joins TRBV15 to TRBJ2-3; TRBD2 matches 9 bases. The CDR3 runs to 16 residues. The ends lost 1 base at V and 2 bases at J; junction bases unmatched: 4. From germline, CDR1 is LNHNV and CDR2 YYDKDF (reference sequence). The chain's CDR3 is CATSRVLAGNTDTQYF. CDR3 nucleotides: TGTGCCACCAGCAGAGTACTAGCGGGCAACACAGATACGCAGTATTTT. Full variable domain (outside the CDR3, taken from reference TRBV15 and TRBJ2-3): DAMVIQNPRYQVTQFGKPVTLSCSQTLNHNVMYWYQQKSSQAPKLLFHYYDKDFNNEADTPDNFQSRRPNTSFCFLDIRSPGLGDTAMYLCATSRVLAGNTDTQYFGPGTRLTVL.

The chain has TRBV4-2 and TRBJ2-1, with 7 bases lining up with TRBD1. The CDR3 spans 15 residues. The V segment lost 0 bases and the J segment 7 bases; nucleotides outside the gene matches: 6. Germline CDR1 LGHNA, CDR2 YNFKEQ. The CDR3, as DNA: TGTGCCAGCAGCCAAGAGGACAGGCGCGGAAATGAGCAGTTCTTC. Its translation: CASSQEDRRGNEQFF.

This chain links TRBV2 with TRBJ2-7; TRBD1 agrees at 7 bases. Germline V gene sequence: CDR1 SNHLY, CDR2 FYNNEI. Unmatched junction bases numbered 5, after V lost 3 bases and J lost 3 bases. CDR3 length equals 14 residues. CDR3 nucleotides: TGTGCCAGCAGTGATTCGCGACAGGGCTACGAGCAGTACTTC. This translates into CASSDSRQGYEQYF.

The genes are TRBV4-2 and TRBJ2-7; no clear D. The CDR3 totals 14 residues. Per germline, CDR1 LGHNA and CDR2 YNFKEQ. V lost 1 base and J 2 bases, leaving 9 bases between the germline ends. The chain's CDR3 is CASSQGAATYEQYF. In DNA, the CDR3 is TGTGCCAGCAGCCAAGGGGCTGCCACCTACGAGCAGTACTTC.

The J gene is TRBJ1-5, the V gene TRBV7-2; the D gene is possibly TRBD1 (5 bases). Germline CDR1 reads SGHTA; CDR2 reads FQGNSA. There are 16 residues in the CDR3. V was cut by 1 base and J by 2 bases, with 12 bases left in between. CDR3 residues: CASSLVAGKGNQPQHF. CDR3 bases: TGTGCCAGCAGCTTAGTCGCAGGGAAAGGCAATCAGCCCCAGCATTTT.

This rearrangement joins TRBV5-1 to TRBJ2-3; no clear D gene. Trimming took 0 bases from V and 5 from J, leaving 4 bases between them. Germline V CDR1 and CDR2: SGHRS, YFSETQ. The CDR3 totals 12 residues. The CDR3 spells CASSLAGDTQYF. The CDR3 DNA follows: TGCGCCAGCAGCTTGGCGGGAGATACGCAGTATTTT.

The chain couples TRBV4-1 to TRBJ2-2, with D perhaps matching TRBD2 (7 bases). Looked up from germline, CDR1 is MGHRA and CDR2 is YSYEKL. Trimming took off 6 bases at V and 1 base at J, with 9 bases between the two ends. The CDR3 length is 14 residues. CDR3 region: CASRGGGNTGELFF. CDR3 nucleotide sequence: TGCGCCAGCAGGGGAGGGGGGAACACCGGGGAGCTGTTTTTT.

This clone was detected only once. The chain has TRBV7-9 and TRBJ1-5; 9 bases align to TRBD1. In germline, CDR1 is SEHNR, CDR2 FQNEAQ (reference sequence). The CDR3 is 14 residues long. With V trimmed by 3 bases and J by 4 bases, 1 base remained unmatched. CDR3 region: CASSLTGGNQPQHF. In DNA form, the CDR3 reads TGTGCCAGCAGCTTGACAGGGGGAAATCAGCCCCAGCATTTT.

V is TRBV6-6 and J is TRBJ2-7; weak D call: TRBD1 (6 bases). This CDR3 region has 13 residues. The germline CDR1 and CDR2 sequences are MNHNY and SVGAGI (reference sequence). V lost 7 bases and J lost 2, with 12 bases in between. The CDR3 DNA follows: TGTGCCAGCACCAGGGGCATGCCCTACGAGCAGTACTTC. This sequence encodes CASTRGMPYEQYF.

This clone is a singleton in its sample. The chain combines TRBV19 with TRBJ1-2; perhaps TRBD1 as D (6 bases). This CDR3 contains 15 residues. Per the germline V gene, CDR1 is LNHDA and CDR2 is SQIVND (reference sequence). The V gene lost 10 bases and the J gene lost 7 bases, with 25 bases spanning the gap. The CDR3: CATLDPGVMLAGYTF. As DNA, the CDR3 is TGTGCCACCTTGGACCCAGGGGTAATGTTGGCTGGCTACACCTTC.

This chain connects TRBV13 to TRBJ1-5; tentative D call: TRBD1 (5 bases). Germline V gene sequence: CDR1 PRHDT, CDR2 FYEKMQ (reference sequence). V was clipped by 5 bases and J by 4 bases, with 12 bases between them. This CDR3 comprises 14 residues. CDR3 DNA sequence: TGTGCCAGCAGCGGTTCAGGGTCAAATCAGCCCCAGCATTTT. Its translation: CASSGSGSNQPQHF.

V usage is TRBV18 and J usage is TRBJ1-5; D not resolved. CDR1 KGHSH and CDR2 LQKENI come from the germline V gene. The CDR3 sequence is 13 residues long. Trimming took off 3 bases at V and 3 bases at J, with 6 bases between the two ends. The CDR3 protein is CASSPELNQPQHF. CDR3 sequence (DNA): TGTGCCAGCTCACCGGAGCTCAATCAGCCCCAGCATTTT.

The chain links TRBV4-1 to TRBJ2-7; TRBD2 matches at 11 bases. The CDR3 totals 15 residues. Germline CDR1 reads MGHRA; CDR2 reads YSYEKL. Trimming removed 4 bases from V and 5 bases from J; junction bases left unmatched: 7. The CDR3 DNA follows: TGCGCCAGCAGCCTTGTAGCGGGGGGGCTCAACGAGCAGTACTTC. Translated, it gives CASSLVAGGLNEQYF.

The V gene is TRBV7-6, the J gene TRBJ1-3; 7 positions match TRBD1. CDR3 length: 16 residues. With V trimmed by 5 bases and J by 0 bases, 7 bases remained unmatched. CDR1 and CDR2 from the germline V gene are SGHVS and FNYEAQ. The CDR3 DNA sequence: TGTGCCAGCAGCCTCCGACAGGGCGACTCTGGAAACACCATATATTTT. The encoded protein is CASSLRQGDSGNTIYF. Filled out from reference TRBV7-6 and TRBJ1-3, the complete variable domain reads GAGVSQSPRYKVTKRGQDVALRCDPISGHVSLYWYRQALGQGPEFLTYFNYEAQQDKSGLPNDRFSAERPEGSISTLTIQRTEQRDSAMYRCASSLRQGDSGNTIYFGEGSWLTVV.

V gene TRBV2 combines with J gene TRBJ1-1, with 7 bases aligning to TRBD1. The CDR3 has 15 residues. V shed 1 base and J 6 bases; nucleotides not matched to a gene: 8. CDR1 and CDR2 (germline): SNHLY, FYNNEI. CDR3 coding DNA: TGTGCCAGCAGTGAAGGGAGGGGGCGATTCTCTGAAGCTTTCTTT. Protein product: CASSEGRGRFSEAFF.

This chain connects TRBV10-1 to TRBJ2-1, with TRBD2 matching 10 bases. V was pared by 5 bases and J by 7 bases, with 2 bases of the junction left unmatched. The CDR3 is made up of 13 amino acids. Germline V gene sequence: CDR1 WNHNN, CDR2 SYGVQD (reference sequence). CDR3: CASSSSGGNEQFF. Written as DNA, the CDR3 is TGCGCCAGCAGTTCTAGCGGGGGTAATGAGCAGTTCTTC.